The 11 T cell receptor beta chains in this list originate from one sample, sequenced in a study of regulatory T cells in long-lasting Graves disease. Indicated time point: persistent/refractory GD, antithyroid drugs over 5 years with positive TRAb. PBMC RNA served as the TCR library source. For TCR beta, libraries came from iRepertoire HTBI primers and Arm-PCR of CDR3 regions. Using its own MiXCR run on the multiplex PCR reads, TCRdb lists one record per CDR3 protein. The sample has about half a million distinct CDR3 sequences, around a fifth seen once; the top ten hold about an eighth. Here the sequenced sample was peripheral blood mononuclear cells (PBMCs), taken when the disease was refractory, from a patient treated with antithyroid drugs. The receptors were gathered from a female donor with Graves disease.

The chain links TRBV12-3 or TRBV12-4 to TRBJ2-2; D unclear. V lost 1 base, J lost 6 bases, and 6 bases lay in between. This CDR3 region has 13 residues. The CDR3 bases are TGTGCCAGCAGTTTAGGGGCACCCGGGGAGCTGTTTTTT. Residues: CASSLGAPGELFF.

This clonotype was recorded a few times. This chain joins TRBV29-1 and TRBJ1-5; maybe TRBD1 (5 bases). Germline-derived CDR1 and CDR2 are SQVTM and ANQGSEA. V gave up 4 bases and J gave up 7 bases, with 23 bases separating them. This CDR3 region has 16 residues. The CDR3 bases are TGCAGCGTTGCCCTTGGGTCGCAGGGTTCACGGCAGCCCCAGCATTTT. The encoded protein is CSVALGSQGSRQPQHF.

This chain links TRBV24-1 with TRBJ2-1, with 7 positions matching TRBD2. Germline values: CDR1 KGHDR, CDR2 SFDVKD. The CDR3 is made up of 16 amino acids. V was clipped by 0 bases and J by 0 bases; unmatched bases: 1. The CDR3 DNA reads as TGTGCCACCAGTGATTTGGCTAGCGGCTCCTACAATGAGCAGTTCTTC. Protein sequence: CATSDLASGSYNEQFF.

This clonotype was counted many times. The chain couples TRBV2 to TRBJ2-2; TRBD1 matches at 7 bases. CDR3 size: 16 residues. Trimming cost V 4 bases and J 5 bases; bases outside gene matches: 10. Germline V lookup: CDR1 SNHLY, CDR2 FYNNEI. CDR3 sequence: CASSVSRGPSTGELFF. In nucleotides, the CDR3 is TGTGCCAGCAGTGTTAGTAGGGGGCCAAGTACCGGGGAGCTGTTTTTT.

This clonotype was seen a few times. This chain links TRBV7-9 with TRBJ1-1; D is possibly TRBD1 (6 bases). The germline CDR1 and CDR2 sequences are SEHNR and FQNEAQ (reference sequence). This CDR3 is built from 15 residues. Between the trimmed V and J ends, which lost 5 bases and 4 bases, there was a span of 17 bases. CDR3 amino acids: CASSPYRDSSTEAFF. For the CDR3, the DNA is TGTGCCAGCAGCCCCTACAGGGATTCGTCCACTGAAGCTTTCTTT.

This clonotype occurred a few times. A single base is all that separates this from a far larger clone, so a read error is likely. The chain couples TRBV28 to TRBJ2-7; 9 bases map to TRBD1. Germline V gene data show CDR1 as MDHEN and CDR2 as SYDVKM. The CDR3 loop spans 13 amino acids. Losses at the gene ends were 6 bases for V and 6 bases for J; bases not matched to a gene: 6. CDR3 loop: CASSTGTGSEQYF. In DNA, the CDR3 is TGTGCCAGCAGCACCGGGACAGGGAGCGAGCAGTACTTC.

The V call is TRBV20-1, the J call TRBJ2-7; 12 nucleotides agree with TRBD2. CDR1 and CDR2 from the germline V gene are DFQATT and SNEGSKA (reference sequence). The CDR3 extends over 19 amino acids. Germline trimming cut 1 base from V and 1 base from J; bases unmatched to any gene: 14. This chain's CDR3 is CSARANDFLTSGSSYEQYF. CDR3 in DNA: TGCAGTGCTAGAGCTAACGATTTCTTGACTAGCGGGAGTTCCTACGAGCAGTACTTC.

This clonotype was counted many times. V is TRBV2 and J is TRBJ1-5; D not certain. There are 12 residues in the CDR3. From germline, CDR1 is SNHLY and CDR2 FYNNEI. Trimming cost V 6 bases and J 4 bases, with 7 bases left between them. The CDR3 sequence is CASRETNQPQHF. CDR3 sequence (DNA): TGTGCCAGCAGGGAGACTAATCAGCCCCAGCATTTT.

At least ten counts were recorded for this clonotype. The rearrangement links TRBV6-2 or TRBV6-3 to TRBJ2-5, with D uncertain. CDR3 length equals 15 residues. Germline V gene sequence: CDR1 MNHEY, CDR2 SVGEGT. V gave up 0 bases and J gave up 4 bases, with 12 bases separating them. The CDR3 reads CASSYSIGAGETQYF. The CDR3 coding sequence is TGTGCCAGCAGTTACTCGATCGGCGCCGGAGAGACCCAGTACTTC.

V and J are TRBV6-2 or TRBV6-3 and TRBJ2-5; D is ambiguous. CDR3 length: 14 amino acids. The V and J ends lost 3 bases and 1 base respectively, with 9 bases between them. Germline CDR1 and CDR2: MNHEY and SVGEGT. CDR3 coding DNA: TGTGCCAGCAGTTATTCACAGCTCCAAGAGACCCAGTACTTC. Its protein is CASSYSQLQETQYF.

This clonotype was seen more than once but under ten times. The rearrangement joins TRBV27 to TRBJ2-3; 15 bases fit TRBD2. The CDR3 consists of 17 residues. V shed 6 bases and J 2 bases; nucleotides not matched to a gene: 6. The germline gives CDR1 MNHEY, CDR2 SMNVEV (reference sequence). The DNA of the CDR3 is TGTGCCAGCAGACTTGGACTAGCGGGAGGGATCACAGATACGCAGTATTTT. Its protein product is CASRLGLAGGITDTQYF.